The entry below describes one T cell receptor beta chain. The antigen remains undetermined. This sample stems from a study of T cell responses to AZD1222 COVID-19 vaccine. TCRdb keeps only in-frame clones here, not all; method: immunoSEQ multiplex PCR. The sample has roughly 120,000 clones, approximately 85% seen once; the top ten hold under 4.5%. This CDR3 spans 13 amino acids. From germline, CDR1 is SGDLS and CDR2 YYNGEE. The V and J ends lost 0 bases and 7 bases, in that order; junction bases with no gene match: 2. Study observations and caveats: Donors skewed white British and female; clonal diversity was possibly underestimated. The study found vaccine-associated CD4 TCRs spanning spike, dominant at 160-218 and 743-854. Reportedly, close to half of spike-specific TCRs are directed against unmutated variant regions.

The material sequenced was peripheral blood, taken on day 0 of MenACWY control vaccination. The chain joins TRBV9 to TRBJ1-1; the match to TRBD1 covers 8 bases. The sequence derives from an adult in good health. The CDR3, as DNA: TGTGCCAGCAGCGTAGGACAGGGGTTTGAAGCTTTCTTT. Translating it yields CASSVGQGFEAFF.